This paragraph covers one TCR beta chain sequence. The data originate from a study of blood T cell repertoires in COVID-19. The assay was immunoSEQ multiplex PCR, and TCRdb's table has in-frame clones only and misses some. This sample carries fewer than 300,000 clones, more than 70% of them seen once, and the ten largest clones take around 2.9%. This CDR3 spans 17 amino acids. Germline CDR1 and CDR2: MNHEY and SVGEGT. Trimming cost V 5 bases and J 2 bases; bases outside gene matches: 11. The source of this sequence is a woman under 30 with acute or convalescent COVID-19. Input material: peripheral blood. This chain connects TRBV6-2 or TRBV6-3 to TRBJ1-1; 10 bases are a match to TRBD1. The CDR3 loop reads CASSPKGRTGGNTEAFF. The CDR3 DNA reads TGTGCCAGCAGTCCCAAGGGACGGACAGGGGGAAACACTGAAGCTTTCTTT.